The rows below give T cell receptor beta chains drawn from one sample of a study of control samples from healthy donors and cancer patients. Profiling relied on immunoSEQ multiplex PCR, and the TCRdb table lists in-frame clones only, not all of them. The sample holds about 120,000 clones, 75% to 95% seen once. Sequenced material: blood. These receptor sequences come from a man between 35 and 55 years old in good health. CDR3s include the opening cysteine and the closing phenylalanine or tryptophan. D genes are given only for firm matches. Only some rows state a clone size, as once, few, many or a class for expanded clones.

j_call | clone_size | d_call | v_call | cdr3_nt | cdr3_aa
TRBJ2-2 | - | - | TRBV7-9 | TGTGCCAGCAGCTTAGAGGTGGTAGTCCAGAACACCGGGGAGCTGTTTTTT | CASSLEVVVQNTGELFF
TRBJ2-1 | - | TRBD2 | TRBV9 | TGTGCCAGCACAAATCCGGGACTAAGGGATGAAAATGAGCAGTTCTTC | CASTNPGLRDENEQFF
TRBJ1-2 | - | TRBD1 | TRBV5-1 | TGCGCCAGCAGCCCTGGGGACAGGGGCTACACCTTC | CASSPGDRGYTF
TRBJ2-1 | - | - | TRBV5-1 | TGCGCCAGCAGCTTGGTACCGGGGGGCCGCAATGAGCAGTTCTTC | CASSLVPGGRNEQFF
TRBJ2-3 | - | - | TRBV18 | TGTGCCAGCTCACTCTTGACCACAGATACGCAGTATTTT | CASSLLTTDTQYF
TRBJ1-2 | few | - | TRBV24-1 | TGTGCCACCAGTGATTGGACAGTAAACTATGGCTACACCTTC | CATSDWTVNYGYTF
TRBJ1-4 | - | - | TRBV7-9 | TGTGCCAGCAGCTTGGGTGGCGGTAATGAAAAACTGTTTTTT | CASSLGGGNEKLFF
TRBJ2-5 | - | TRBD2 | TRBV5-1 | TGCGCCAGCAGCTTGGCCCGGACTAGCGGGGATCTCCAAGAGACCCAGTACTTC | CASSLARTSGDLQETQYF
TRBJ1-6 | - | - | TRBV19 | TGTGCCAGTACTCTCCGGGACACCTATAATTCACCCCTCCACTTT | CASTLRDTYNSPLHF
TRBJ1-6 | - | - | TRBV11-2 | TGTGCTAGTAGGGGGGGCTCAGCCTATAATTCACCCCTCCACTTT | CASRGGSAYNSPLHF
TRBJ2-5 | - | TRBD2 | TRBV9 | TGTGCCAGCAGCTCTACTAGCGGGGGAGAGACCCAGTACTTC | CASSSTSGGETQYF
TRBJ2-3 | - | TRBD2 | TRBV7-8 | TGTGCCAGCAGCTTAAGAGGGGTAGCGGGCTCCACAGATACGCAGTATTTT | CASSLRGVAGSTDTQYF
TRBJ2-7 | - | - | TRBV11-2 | TGTGCCAGCAGCCCCAGCTCCTACGAGCAGTACTTC | CASSPSSYEQYF